A single sample gave rise to the 16 T cell receptor beta chains below, sequenced in a study of cytomegalovirus exposure and HLA in healthy donors. The PCR contained 60 Vbeta and 13 Jbeta primers. Some clones are missing from TCRdb's copy, which holds only in-frame ones; the method was immunoSEQ multiplex PCR. The sample records approximately 170,000 clones, around 85% being singletons. Sequenced sample: PBMCs. These receptors were collected from a boy aged 2 to 9 in good health and CMV-seronegative.

The V and J genes are TRBV7-6 and TRBJ2-5; TRBD1 matches 10 bases. There are 16 residues in the CDR3. Trimming removed 4 bases from V and 4 bases from J; junction bases left unmatched: 9. Germline CDR1 reads SGHVS; CDR2 reads FNYEAQ. The CDR3 here is CASSSIGTGARETQYF. The CDR3 nucleotides read TGTGCCAGCAGCTCGATAGGGACAGGGGCGAGAGAGACCCAGTACTTC.

J is TRBJ2-3 and V is TRBV5-4; TRBD2 might be the D (7 bases). Germline loops: CDR1 SGHNT, CDR2 YYREEE (reference sequence). Trimming pared 2 bases from V and 2 bases from J, leaving 12 bases between. This CDR3 contains 15 residues. CDR3 in amino acids: CASSFVGGPTDTQYF. As DNA, the CDR3 is TGTGCCAGCAGCTTTGTGGGGGGGCCCACAGATACGCAGTATTTT.

The genes are TRBV27 and TRBJ1-2; no firm D call. The germline CDR1 and CDR2 sequences are MNHEY and SMNVEV (reference sequence). The CDR3 is 15 amino acids. The V and J ends lost 6 bases and 1 base respectively, with 15 bases between them. The CDR3 sequence: CASSLGGSNNYGYTF. For the CDR3, the DNA is TGTGCCAGCAGCCTTGGCGGCAGCAATAACTATGGCTACACCTTC.

The genes are TRBV5-1 and TRBJ2-7, with D perhaps TRBD1 (5 bases). The germline gives CDR1 SGHRS, CDR2 YFSETQ. The CDR3 contains 13 residues. V lost 1 base and J lost 3, with 8 bases in between. This CDR3 reads CASSLTGLYEQYF. CDR3 sequence (DNA): TGCGCCAGCAGCTTGACAGGTCTCTACGAGCAGTACTTC.

The V gene is TRBV6-1, the J gene TRBJ1-3; D is perhaps TRBD1 (5 bases). Trimming took off 5 bases at V and 3 bases at J, with 11 bases between the two ends. CDR3 length: 14 residues. Germline V lookup: CDR1 MNHNS, CDR2 SASEGT. Written as DNA, the CDR3 is TGTGCCAGCAGTAGGGGATTAGGTGGAAACACCATATATTTT. It specifies CASSRGLGGNTIYF.

The chain joins TRBV28 to TRBJ2-3; D perhaps matches TRBD1 (6 bases). The germline CDR1 and CDR2 sequences are MDHEN and SYDVKM. CDR3 length: 15 amino acids. The germline V and J ends were trimmed by 6 bases and 1 base, with 14 bases remaining between them. The CDR3 DNA reads as TGTGCCAGCAGATCAATCAGGGGTCGCACAGATACGCAGTATTTT. Residues: CASRSIRGRTDTQYF.

The chain recombines TRBV5-1 with TRBJ2-1; D remains ambiguous. Trimming shortened V by 4 bases and J by 0 bases, and 11 bases separated the two germline ends. The germline gives CDR1 SGHRS, CDR2 YFSETQ. This CDR3 region has 15 residues. The chain's CDR3 is CASSPPQSSYNEQFF. CDR3 nucleotide sequence: TGCGCCAGCAGCCCCCCACAGAGCTCCTACAATGAGCAGTTCTTC.

V usage is TRBV21-1 and J usage is TRBJ1-5. TRBV21-1 is marked as a pseudogene. The CDR3 runs 19 residues. In DNA form, the CDR3 reads TGTGCCAGCAGCCCCCCCCCAGTTCCCGGGGGTTATAGCAATCAGCCCCAGCATTTT. Residues: CASSPPPVPGGYSNQPQHF.

This sequence joins TRBV28 and TRBJ2-5; 9 positions match TRBD1. The trim removed 5 bases at V and 10 bases at J, leaving 11 bases unmatched. This CDR3 comprises 14 residues. Germline V CDR1 and CDR2: MDHEN, SYDVKM. The CDR3 coding sequence is TGTGCCAGCAGTCGGAGGGGACAGGGTAGGATCCAGTACTTC. This translates into CASSRRGQGRIQYF.

A remark on this clone: One junction end does not reproduce the germline sequence, and a read error may be involved. The chain joins TRBV7-9 to TRBJ2-7, with D unresolved. This CDR3 comprises 12 residues. Germline loops: CDR1 SEHNR, CDR2 FQNEAQ (reference sequence). This CDR3 reads CSSSSVSYEQYF. In DNA form, the CDR3 reads TGTTCCAGCAGCTCAGTCTCCTACGAGCAGTACTTC.

V usage is TRBV25-1 and J usage is TRBJ1-5; D ambiguous. CDR1 is MGHDK and CDR2 is SYGVNS in the germline V gene. This CDR3 has 12 amino acids. The V end was cut by 6 bases, the J end by 7 bases, with 10 bases between. The CDR3 loop reads CASSSGRQPQHF. As DNA, the CDR3 is TGTGCCAGCAGCTCCGGTCGACAGCCCCAGCATTTT.

This chain links TRBV28 with TRBJ2-3, with D perhaps matching TRBD1 (6 bases). The V and J ends lost 3 bases and 6 bases respectively, with 7 bases between them. The CDR3 contains 12 residues. The germline gives CDR1 MDHEN, CDR2 SYDVKM. The CDR3 region is CASSLQGDTQYF. The CDR3 DNA sequence: TGTGCCAGCAGTTTGCAGGGGGATACGCAGTATTTT.

This chain connects TRBV7-6 to TRBJ1-3, with D unclear. V lost 5 bases and J 0 bases, leaving 11 bases between the germline ends. Germline CDR1 is SGHVS and CDR2 is FNYEAQ. This CDR3 has 15 amino acids. The CDR3 DNA reads as TGTGCCAGCAGCGGAACCGGGAACTCTGGAAACACCATATATTTT. Translation: CASSGTGNSGNTIYF.

This clone showed up just a few times. One end of the junction fails to match germline, which may point to a read error. V and J are TRBV7-7 and TRBJ2-2, with D perhaps matching TRBD1 or TRBD2 (7 bases each). Germline-derived CDR1 and CDR2 are SSHAT and FNYEAQ (reference sequence). The CDR3 length is 13 residues. CDR3 protein: CASSGTVPGELFF. In nucleotides, the CDR3 is TGTGCTAGCAGCGGGACAGTTCCCGGGGAGCTGTTTTTT. Combining the CDR3 with reference TRBV7-7 and TRBJ2-2 gives the whole variable domain GAGVSQSPRYKVTKRGQDVTLRCDPISSHATLYWYQQALGQGPEFLTYFNYEAQPDKSGLPSDRFSAERPEGSISTLTIQRTEQRDSAMYRCASSGTVPGELFFGEGSRLTVL.

The rearrangement joins TRBV7-9 to TRBJ1-1, with D maybe TRBD1 (5 bases). The CDR3 is 14 residues long. From germline, CDR1 is SEHNR and CDR2 FQNEAQ (reference sequence). Trimming took off 4 bases at V and 1 base at J, with 10 bases between the two ends. The CDR3 sequence: CASSSPQENTEAFF. The CDR3 nucleotides are TGTGCCAGCAGCTCGCCACAGGAGAACACTGAAGCTTTCTTT. Variable domain in full (rest from reference TRBV7-9 and TRBJ1-1): DTGVSQNPRHKITKRGQNVTFRCDPISEHNRLYWYRQTLGQGPEFLTYFQNEAQLEKSRLLSDRFSAERPKGSFSTLEIQRTEQGDSAMYLCASSSPQENTEAFFGQGTRLTVV.

The gene calls are TRBV18 and TRBJ2-2; D gene ambiguous. This CDR3 spans 12 amino acids. Per germline, CDR1 KGHSH and CDR2 LQKENI. Trimming left V 6 bases short and J 10 bases short, with 12 bases between. CDR3 protein: CASSRQVPELFF. The CDR3 nucleotides read TGTGCCAGCTCGCGACAAGTTCCGGAGCTGTTTTTT.